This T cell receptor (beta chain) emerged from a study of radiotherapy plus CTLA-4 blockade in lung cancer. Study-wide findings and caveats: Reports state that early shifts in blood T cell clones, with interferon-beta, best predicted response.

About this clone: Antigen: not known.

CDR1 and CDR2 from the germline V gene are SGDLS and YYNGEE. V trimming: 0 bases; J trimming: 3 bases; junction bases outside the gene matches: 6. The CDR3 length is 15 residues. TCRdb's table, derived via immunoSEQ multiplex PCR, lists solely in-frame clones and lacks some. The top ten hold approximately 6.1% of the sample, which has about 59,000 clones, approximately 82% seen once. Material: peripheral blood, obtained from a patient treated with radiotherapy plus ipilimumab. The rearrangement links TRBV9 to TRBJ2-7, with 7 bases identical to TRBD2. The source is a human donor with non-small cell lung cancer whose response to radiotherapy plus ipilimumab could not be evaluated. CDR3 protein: CASSVAGGPNYEQYF. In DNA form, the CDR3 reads TGTGCCAGCAGCGTAGCGGGAGGCCCCAACTACGAGCAGTACTTC.